The 32 T cell receptor beta chains below were found in one sample sequenced in a study of technical replicates of blood from a handful of donors. Data came from immunoSEQ multiplex PCR; TCRdb stores just in-frame clones and leaves some out. Here the sample spans approximately 70,000 clones, roughly 98% being singletons. Sequences were obtained from T cells isolated from PBMCs. These receptors all come from a human donor in good health.

The rearrangement uses TRBV28 and TRBJ1-2; 8 bases fit TRBD1. V dropped 8 bases and J dropped 5; count of bases not matched to a gene: 10. The germline V gene has CDR1 MDHEN and CDR2 SYDVKM. The CDR3 loop spans 14 amino acids. The DNA for the CDR3 is TGTGCCAGCCGATTCCAGGGGGCTGAGTATGGCTACACCTTC. It encodes CASRFQGAEYGYTF.

This rearrangement joins TRBV18 to TRBJ2-6; TRBD1 is a possible D gene (6 bases). V lost 2 bases and J 0 bases, leaving 14 bases between the germline ends. This CDR3 is built from 18 residues. Germline V gene lookup returns CDR1 KGHSH and CDR2 LQKENI. This chain's CDR3 is CASSPTTGGSSGANVLTF. CDR3 DNA sequence: TGTGCCAGCTCACCAACGACAGGTGGCAGCTCTGGGGCCAACGTCCTGACTTTC. The full variable domain, rest sourced from reference TRBV18 and TRBJ2-6, is NAGVMQNPRHLVRRRGQEARLRCSPMKGHSHVYWYRQLPEEGLKFMVYLQKENIIDESGMPKERFSAEFPKEGPSILRIQQVVRGDSAAYFCASSPTTGGSSGANVLTFGAGSRLTVL.

The chain combines TRBV29-1 with TRBJ1-1; 7 bases align to TRBD1. The germline CDR1 and CDR2 sequences are SQVTM and ANQGSEA. The CDR3 runs to 12 residues. Losses at the gene ends were 6 bases for V and 8 bases for J; bases not matched to a gene: 9. The chain's CDR3 is CSVARPTGEAFF. Here the CDR3 DNA reads TGCAGCGTGGCCAGGCCGACAGGGGAAGCTTTCTTT.

V gene TRBV28 combines with J gene TRBJ2-5; a possible D gene is TRBD2 (6 bases). CDR1 is MDHEN and CDR2 is SYDVKM in the germline V gene. This CDR3 comprises 13 residues. V was pared by 8 bases and J by 2 bases, with 12 bases between. The CDR3 DNA reads as TGTGCCAGCGGGGGGATGGGGCAAGAGACCCAGTACTTC. It is translated as CASGGMGQETQYF. The full variable domain, rest sourced from reference TRBV28 and TRBJ2-5, is DVKVTQSSRYLVKRTGEKVFLECVQDMDHENMFWYRQDPGLGLRLIYFSYDVKMKEKGDIPEGYSVSREKKERFSLILESASTNQTSMYLCASGGMGQETQYFGPGTRLLVL.

V is TRBV6-1 and J is TRBJ1-5, with 7 bases that match TRBD1. This CDR3 comprises 15 residues. Germline lookup yields CDR1 MNHNS and CDR2 SASEGT. J gave up 3 bases and V 6 bases, and 8 bases lay outside the gene matches. This chain's CDR3 is CASSDRGQPNQPQHF. In nucleotides, the CDR3 is TGTGCCAGCAGCGACCGGGGACAGCCCAATCAGCCCCAGCATTTT.

The rearrangement joins TRBV18 to TRBJ1-5; D possibly corresponds to TRBD1 (6 bases). The CDR3 loop spans 16 amino acids. Between the trimmed V and J ends, which lost 4 bases and 3 bases, there was a span of 16 bases. The germline V gene encodes CDR1 KGHSH and CDR2 LQKENI. The CDR3 DNA follows: TGTGCCAGCTCACTAAATATCCGGGACACCAATCAGCCCCAGCATTTT. This gives the protein CASSLNIRDTNQPQHF.

The chain couples TRBV27 to TRBJ2-3; 7 positions agree with TRBD2. The germline V gene has CDR1 MNHEY and CDR2 SMNVEV (reference sequence). V shed 2 bases and J 6 bases; nucleotides not matched to a gene: 5. The CDR3 length is 14 residues. The CDR3 region has the DNA TGTGCCAGCAGTTTAGGGAGGGCCCGCGATACGCAGTATTTT. Its protein is CASSLGRARDTQYF.

The chain couples TRBV30 to TRBJ2-7; 8 nucleotides align to TRBD1. CDR1 and CDR2 (germline): GTSNPN, SVGIG (reference sequence). Losses at the gene ends were 3 bases for V and 6 bases for J; bases not matched to a gene: 10. The CDR3 runs 14 residues. DNA of the CDR3: TGTGCCTGGAGACGAGGACAGGGCAATAGCGAGCAGTACTTC. Its protein is CAWRRGQGNSEQYF.

The chain employs TRBV19 and TRBJ2-5; TRBD2 might be the D (5 bases). CDR1 LNHDA and CDR2 SQIVND come from the germline V gene (reference sequence). CDR3 length: 14 amino acids. Trimming removed 6 bases at V and 2 bases at J, with 13 bases between. The DNA of the CDR3 is TGTGCCAGTAGGGCCATAGGGAGACAAGAGACCCAGTACTTC. It encodes CASRAIGRQETQYF.

There are a few counts of this clone. The V gene is TRBV28, the J gene TRBJ1-2; D remains unclear. The CDR3 sequence is 13 residues long. Germline V gives CDR1 MDHEN, CDR2 SYDVKM. V gave up 4 bases and J gave up 3 bases, with 9 bases separating them. The CDR3 reads CASSSNWYYGYTF. CDR3 DNA: TGTGCCAGCAGTTCTAACTGGTACTATGGCTACACCTTC.

The chain couples TRBV7-2 to TRBJ2-3; tentatively, D is TRBD2 (5 bases). Germline V gene data show CDR1 as SGHTA and CDR2 as FQGNSA. Trimming removed 5 bases from V and 5 bases from J, with 11 bases in between. The CDR3 has 13 amino acids. CDR3 loop: CASSQLLGDTQYF. In DNA, the CDR3 is TGTGCCAGCAGCCAACTACTAGGAGATACGCAGTATTTT.

V is TRBV14 and J is TRBJ1-2; D ambiguous. This CDR3 comprises 14 residues. The V and J ends lost 4 bases and 6 bases respectively, with 15 bases between them. Germline loops: CDR1 SGHDN, CDR2 FVKESK. CDR3: CASSRASLPDGYTF. DNA for the CDR3: TGTGCCAGCAGCCGGGCCTCCTTACCTGATGGCTACACCTTC.

The chain employs TRBV7-2 and TRBJ2-7; possible D gene TRBD2, 6 bases. Per germline, CDR1 SGHTA and CDR2 FQGNSA. Trimming took 5 bases from V and 3 from J, leaving 17 bases between them. The CDR3 is 15 amino acids. In DNA form, the CDR3 reads TGTGCCAGCAGCGGAGGGACGGAGGCCCGCTACGAGCAGTACTTC. This translates into CASSGGTEARYEQYF.

The chain links TRBV29-1 to TRBJ2-4, with D possibly being TRBD1 (5 bases). Germline V gene sequence: CDR1 SQVTM, CDR2 ANQGSEA. V lost 1 base, J lost 7 bases, and 11 bases lay in between. This CDR3 contains 13 residues. CDR3 sequence: CSVEGRASNIQYF. The CDR3 DNA follows: TGCAGCGTTGAAGGCAGGGCATCGAACATTCAGTACTTC.

A single count supports this clone. This chain uses TRBV25-1 with TRBJ1-2, with 10 bases aligning to TRBD1. The length of the CDR3 is 15 residues. V shed 2 bases, J shed 8 bases, and the junction held 8 bases outside the gene matches. Looked up from germline, CDR1 is MGHDK and CDR2 is SYGVNS. CDR3 region: CASSEVGQGRDGYTF. CDR3 nucleotide sequence: TGTGCCAGCAGTGAAGTGGGACAGGGGAGAGACGGCTACACCTTC.

The chain couples TRBV18 to TRBJ1-4; TRBD1 might be the D (5 bases). The V end lost 3 bases, the J end lost 0 bases, and 11 bases lay between the germline ends. The germline V gene has CDR1 KGHSH and CDR2 LQKENI. CDR3 length equals 16 residues. CDR3 amino acids: CASSPTGGPTNEKLFF. In DNA form, the CDR3 reads TGTGCCAGCTCACCTACGGGGGGACCAACTAATGAAAAACTGTTTTTT.

The chain is built from TRBV27 and TRBJ2-7; TRBD2 matches at 13 bases. V trimming: 5 bases; J trimming: 0 bases; junction bases outside the gene matches: 13. The CDR3 length is 19 residues. Germline loops: CDR1 MNHEY, CDR2 SMNVEV (reference sequence). This CDR3 reads CASSPRLAGGRSHSYEQYF. The CDR3 DNA is TGTGCCAGCAGTCCTCGACTAGCGGGGGGCCGCTCCCACTCCTACGAGCAGTACTTC.

The chain uses TRBV25-1 and TRBJ1-5, with D maybe TRBD1 (5 bases). Trimming removed 3 bases at V and 5 bases at J, with 11 bases between. Germline V CDR1 and CDR2: MGHDK, SYGVNS. CDR3 length: 14 amino acids. DNA for the CDR3: TGTGCCAGCAGTGACCGACAGCCGGATCAGCCCCAGCATTTT. It codes for CASSDRQPDQPQHF.

The chain couples TRBV10-3 to TRBJ1-3, with D uncertain. Deletions cut 2 bases from V and 0 bases from J, with 5 bases between. CDR1 and CDR2 from the germline V gene are ENHRY and SYGVKD. This CDR3 region has 14 residues. The DNA for the CDR3 is TGTGCCATCAGTGAGGAGAGCTCTGGAAACACCATATATTTT. This encodes CAISEESSGNTIYF.

CDR3: CASSQVPGQPQHF. For the CDR3, the DNA is TGTGCCAGCAGCCAGGTACCGGGGCAGCCCCAGCATTTT. The chain is built from TRBV14 and TRBJ1-5, with D hard to call. V was clipped by 3 bases and J by 7 bases, with 10 bases between them. Germline V gives CDR1 SGHDN, CDR2 FVKESK. This CDR3 is 13 amino acids long.

The V gene is TRBV30, the J gene TRBJ1-4, with TRBD1 matching over 7 bases. From germline, CDR1 is GTSNPN and CDR2 SVGIG (reference sequence). V lost 3 bases and J lost 0; bases outside the gene matches: 4. This CDR3 comprises 15 residues. DNA of the CDR3: TGTGCCTGGAGCCAGGGACAGTCAACTAATGAAAAACTGTTTTTT. This translates into CAWSQGQSTNEKLFF.

This clone was seen a single time. The chain joins TRBV5-1 to TRBJ2-5; possible D gene TRBD1, 5 bases. V gave up 1 base and J gave up 1 base, with 8 bases separating them. Germline V gene sequence: CDR1 SGHRS, CDR2 YFSETQ. The CDR3 covers 14 residues. The CDR3 sequence is CASSLFDSQETQYF. In DNA, the CDR3 is TGCGCCAGCAGCTTGTTCGACAGCCAAGAGACCCAGTACTTC.

The J gene is TRBJ2-1, the V gene TRBV5-1; 10 bases are shared with TRBD2. This CDR3 comprises 17 residues. V gave up 1 base and J gave up 3 bases; unmatched junction bases: 7. CDR1 SGHRS and CDR2 YFSETQ come from the germline V gene. The CDR3 bases are TGCGCCAGCAGCTTGATGTTCGGGACTAGCGACTACAATGAGCAGTTCTTC. Residues: CASSLMFGTSDYNEQFF.

The CDR3 region is CASSVVPGEGGELFF. CDR3 sequence (DNA): TGCGCCAGCAGCGTTGTCCCAGGGGAAGGCGGGGAGCTGTTTTTT. The V call is TRBV5-1, the J call TRBJ2-2; tentative D call: TRBD1 (6 bases). Germline values: CDR1 SGHRS, CDR2 YFSETQ. This CDR3 has 15 amino acids. The V end was cut by 4 bases, the J end by 7 bases, with 17 bases between.

The chain couples TRBV6-1 to TRBJ1-1; the match to TRBD1 covers 7 bases. In germline, CDR1 is MNHNS, CDR2 SASEGT. With V trimmed by 0 bases and J by 1 base, 11 bases remained unmatched. This CDR3 is 18 amino acids long. CDR3 sequence (DNA): TGTGCCAGCAGTGAAGCGCGGGACAGCCCGTTTCCGAACACTGAAGCTTTCTTT. Amino acids: CASSEARDSPFPNTEAFF.

This chain connects TRBV18 to TRBJ2-5; 10 positions agree with TRBD2. Unmatched junction bases numbered 8, after V lost 0 bases and J lost 4 bases. This CDR3 spans 17 amino acids. Germline V CDR1 and CDR2: KGHSH, LQKENI. CDR3 bases: TGTGCCAGCTCACCACCTATCCAGAGACTAGCGGGAGAGACCCAGTACTTC. Protein sequence: CASSPPIQRLAGETQYF.

This chain links TRBV6-5 with TRBJ1-1; TRBD1 matches at 11 bases. J gave up 7 bases and V 5 bases, and 9 bases lay outside the gene matches. The CDR3 is made up of 15 amino acids. The germline gives CDR1 MNHEY, CDR2 SVGAGI. This chain's CDR3 is CASSSRDRGFLEAFF. The CDR3 DNA reads TGTGCCAGCAGTAGCCGGGACAGGGGGTTCCTTGAAGCTTTCTTT.

This chain uses TRBV13 with TRBJ2-1; 14 bases are a match to TRBD2. V lost 4 bases, J lost 10 bases, and 3 bases stayed unmatched. The CDR3 covers 14 residues. Germline V gives CDR1 PRHDT, CDR2 FYEKMQ (reference sequence). Written as DNA, the CDR3 is TGTGCCAGCAGCTCGGGACTAGCGGGAGTAGAGCAGTTCTTC. Translation: CASSSGLAGVEQFF.

The rearrangement uses TRBV28 and TRBJ2-1; 7 bases map to TRBD2. With 4 bases clipped from V and 7 bases from J, the junction kept 10 bases outside the gene matches. The CDR3 runs to 15 residues. The germline V gene has CDR1 MDHEN and CDR2 SYDVKM. CDR3 region: CASSSSSGWSNEQFF. Here the CDR3 DNA reads TGTGCCAGCAGTTCCTCTAGCGGTTGGTCGAATGAGCAGTTCTTC. Drawing the rest from reference TRBV28 and TRBJ2-1, the complete variable domain is DVKVTQSSRYLVKRTGEKVFLECVQDMDHENMFWYRQDPGLGLRLIYFSYDVKMKEKGDIPEGYSVSREKKERFSLILESASTNQTSMYLCASSSSSGWSNEQFFGPGTRLTVL.

This clone was counted once. The CDR3 loop is CASTRTGNNEQFF. The CDR3 nucleotides are TGTGCCAGCACCCGGACAGGTAACAATGAGCAGTTCTTC. The chain combines TRBV2 with TRBJ2-1; 7 bases are shared with TRBD1. This CDR3 region has 13 residues. After removal of 7 bases from V and 5 bases from J, the junction contained 5 bases not matched to a gene. CDR1 SNHLY and CDR2 FYNNEI come from the germline V gene. Full variable domain (missing parts from reference TRBV2 and TRBJ2-1): EPEVTQTPSHQVTQMGQEVILRCVPISNHLYFYWYRQILGQKVEFLVSFYNNEISEKSEIFDDQFSVERPDGSNFTLKIRSTKLEDSAMYFCASTRTGNNEQFFGPGTRLTVL.

This clone has just one count. This chain joins TRBV7-2 and TRBJ2-7; no clear D. The V and J ends lost 1 base and 3 bases respectively, with 7 bases between them. The CDR3 spans 13 residues. From germline, CDR1 is SGHTA and CDR2 FQGNSA. DNA of the CDR3: TGTGCCAGCAGCTTAGGTTTCCGCTACGAGCAGTACTTC. Its translation: CASSLGFRYEQYF. Combining the CDR3 with reference TRBV7-2 and TRBJ2-7 gives the whole variable domain GAGVSQSPSNKVTEKGKDVELRCDPISGHTALYWYRQSLGQGLEFLIYFQGNSAPDKSGLPSDRFSAERTGGSVSTLTIQRTQQEDSAVYLCASSLGFRYEQYFGPGTRLTVT.

The chain joins TRBV27 to TRBJ2-3, with D perhaps TRBD2 (6 bases). The CDR3 runs to 14 residues. Germline V gene data show CDR1 as MNHEY and CDR2 as SMNVEV (reference sequence). V was cut by 7 bases and J by 0 bases, with 11 bases left in between. The CDR3 bases are TGTGCCAGCATTAATAGCGGAAGCACAGATACGCAGTATTTT. Its protein product is CASINSGSTDTQYF.